This T cell receptor (beta chain) was profiled in a study of cytotoxic CD8 clonotypes in ibrutinib-treated CLL. Germline assignment: CDR1 SEHNR and CDR2 FQNEAQ (reference sequence). Trimming stripped 3 bases from V and 1 base from J, with 14 bases between. The length of the CDR3 is 16 residues. Sequenced by immunoSEQ multiplex PCR; TCRdb stores in-frame clones only, minus some. The table has approximately 320,000 clones, about 64% seen once; the top ten hold around 6.3%. The chain has TRBV7-9 and TRBJ2-3, with D possibly TRBD1 on 5 matching bases. This clonotype was sampled from a human donor with chronic lymphocytic leukemia. The sequencing here drew on PBMCs, taken after 36 months of ibrutinib treatment. The CDR3 DNA sequence: TGTGCCAGCAGCTTCGCAGGGTTATGGGGCACAGATACGCAGTATTTT. This encodes CASSFAGLWGTDTQYF.